This T cell receptor (beta chain) was sequenced during a study of CD8 T cells in Susac syndrome. Random-hexamer reverse transcription was applied to about 0.5 to 1 ug RNA. The CDR3 of TCR beta was amplified by immunoSEQ multiplex PCR across 54 Vbeta and 13 Jbeta. One entry per CDR3 protein, called by TCRdb with MiXCR from the immunoSEQ multiplex PCR reads. The table has 200,000 or so distinct CDR3 sequences, about 95% seen once. Study-level findings and limits: The study's TCR sequencing and HLA analysis drew on a certain number of individuals. That number was acknowledged as relatively small.

It was treatment-naive patients with stable or active relapsing-remitting disease who made up the multiple sclerosis controls. The CDR3 spans 15 residues. The J segment lost 5 bases and the V segment lost 2 bases, leaving 10 bases of the junction unmatched. The germline V gene has CDR1 DFQATT and CDR2 SNEGSKA (reference sequence). As regards this clonotype: As yet, its antigen is unknown.

The source is a human donor with multiple sclerosis. V gene TRBV20-1 combines with J gene TRBJ2-5; 8 nucleotides agree with TRBD1. Sequencing was done on a sample of CD4+ T cells from PBMCs. The CDR3 here is CSARFTGTGLETQYF. The CDR3 nucleotides read TGCAGTGCTAGATTCACCGGGACAGGCCTGGAGACCCAGTACTTC.